The present TCR beta chain was sequenced within a study of blood T cells in healthy people across ages (dated by TCRdb to the mid-2010s). Looking at the study overall: In model experiments, roughly one uniquely barcoded TCR beta cDNA molecule per two T cells was captured by template switching. The donors were split into four age groups: young (average 16 years), middle-aged (39), aged (roughly 68) and long-lived (approximately 80). For two donors (one aged 18 to 29 and one aged 80 or older), the study analyzed two additional independent replicas of 1 million unique cDNA reads from the same blood draw. Donors of different ages were randomly distributed across sequencing lanes to avoid experimental bias. To track age-related changes in TCR beta repertoire diversity, the study relied on deep sequencing normalized with unique cDNA molecular identifiers.

Concerning this clonotype itself: The antigen it binds to is not known. No base qualities exist here, and no much larger clone lies one base off it.

The research as a whole found: The percentage of naive T cells measured by flow cytometry correlated strongly with observed TCR beta diversity. Because profiling used bulk unsorted PBMCs, naive and antigen-experienced compartments could not be compared conclusively. Estimates of total diversity based on one million sequenced T cells were considered lower bounds and underestimates. As age increased, observed TCR beta diversity per million T cells dropped in a roughly linear way, and a significant reduction was already evident by age about 40. Compared with the aged group, the long-lived group had more naive CD4+ T cells, fewer expanded clones and increased TCR diversity, suggesting age selection. Donor CMV infection status was unknown, potentially confounding age-related changes in expanded clonotypes.

Libraries were constructed by 5' RACE. Instrument used: Illumina HiSeq 2500. A second PCR of roughly 7 to 12 cycles was run with a J-beta primer mix and a sample-barcoded 5' primer. A template-switch 5' adaptor carrying 12 random nucleotides introduced a unique molecular identifier onto each TCR beta cDNA molecule. At least 2.5 million CDR3-containing paired-end reads were obtained from each sample. The Mint cDNA synthesis kit, primed by a TRBC-specific oligonucleotide, was used to synthesize first-strand cDNA from all RNA. All cDNA was treated with uracil-DNA glycosylase and then went through a first 18-cycle PCR with the universal primers M1SS and BC2_uni_R. Per the original workflow: For normalization, 1 million high-quality reads, each with a distinct molecular identifier, were randomly selected from each sample. Reads with shared molecular identifiers were discarded instead of being binned into consensus sequences. MiTCR, run with a Q25 quality threshold and the strictest error-elimination algorithm, handled CDR3 identification, clonotype clustering and error correction. A nonparametric unseen species model using Euler transformation provided a lower-bound estimate of total TCR beta diversity. The public sequencing data were trimmed at Q25 with fastp and processed into clonotypes with MiXCR by TCRdb, which kept only in-frame beta chains. Rows with one shared CDR3 protein collapse into an entry with the most common genes and DNA. The V and J calls here are based on TCRdb, not the publication. Here the sample has approximately 850,000 distinct CDR3 sequences; roughly 64% occur a single time. The top ten clonotypes cover approximately 21% of the sample.

Here V drops 6 bases and J drops 10 bases, and the junction holds 12 bases not matched to any gene. For CDR1 and CDR2, the germline V gene lists SQVTM and ANQGSEA. Including the terminal cysteine and phenylalanine, the CDR3 comprises 13 residues. The DNA shown is the 39-base CDR3, in frame from base 1. The donors were 40 or so Caucasian individuals from Russia, aged roughly 6 to 95 years, who were systemically healthy. Each donor gave roughly 11 milliliters of peripheral blood, drawn into EDTA-treated Vacutainer tubes. Ficoll-Paque density-gradient centrifugation was used to isolate PBMCs, with at least 6 million obtained per sample. Total RNA, at least 5 micrograms per sample, was extracted from PBMCs with Trizol reagent. For every donor, an aliquot of PBMCs went through flow cytometry to measure the percentages of naive CD45RAhigh/CD27high T cells.

This TCR derives from a man aged 30-40 years in good health. The rearranged chain carries TRBV29-1 and TRBJ2-1; 7 of the junction bases match TRBD2. The source material was blood. Read as DNA, the sequence is TGCAGCGTGGGGTATTGTGCGGGAGCGGAGCAGTTCTTC. Translated, it reads CSVGYCAGAEQFF.